The 5 T cell receptor beta chains below all came from one sample that was sequenced in a study of shared clonotypes between healthy human individuals. Sequenced by immunoSEQ multiplex PCR; TCRdb stores in-frame clones only, minus some. The repertoire holds 2 million to 2.5 million clones, nearly 97% seen once, with roughly 0.13% in the top ten. Sequenced sample: naive CD4+ T cells sorted from blood. Subset meaning: CD45RA+ positively selected. The receptors derive from a man younger than 30 in good health.

As concerns this clone: At the DNA level, this CDR3 is encoded by other sequences in the same sample as well. The genes are TRBV7-2 and TRBJ2-1; 10 nucleotides line up with TRBD2. The junction had 8 bases not matched to a gene; V was cut back by 5 bases and J by 4 bases. Germline V gene sequence: CDR1 SGHTA, CDR2 FQGNSA. CDR3 length: 16 amino acids. CDR3 DNA sequence: TGTGCCAGCAGCCTGGCCGGGACTAGCGTTTACAATGAGCAGTTCTTC. Its translation is CASSLAGTSVYNEQFF.

The V call is TRBV7-2, the J call TRBJ2-2; no clear D gene. Germline CDR1 reads SGHTA; CDR2 reads FQGNSA. The ends were cut back, 3 bases at V and 5 bases at J, with 10 bases in the middle. CDR3 size: 14 residues. CDR3 bases: TGTGCCAGCAGCTTCAGATCAGTAACCGGGGAGCTGTTTTTT. Translated: CASSFRSVTGELFF. Together with reference TRBV7-2 and TRBJ2-2, the CDR3 gives the full variable domain: GAGVSQSPSNKVTEKGKDVELRCDPISGHTALYWYRQSLGQGLEFLIYFQGNSAPDKSGLPSDRFSAERTGGSVSTLTIQRTQQEDSAVYLCASSFRSVTGELFFGEGSRLTVL.

The J gene is TRBJ2-1, the V gene TRBV2; 10 positions agree with TRBD2. The CDR3 spans 14 residues. CDR1 and CDR2 (germline): SNHLY, FYNNEI. V lost 8 bases to trimming and J lost 4 bases; unmatched junction nucleotides: 5. CDR3 DNA sequence: TGTGCCAGCGGCGAGGGACTAGCGTACAATGAGCAGTTCTTC. As protein: CASGEGLAYNEQFF.

The chain has TRBV4-3 and TRBJ2-7; 16 bases align to TRBD2. This CDR3 spans 19 amino acids. The J segment lost 2 bases and the V segment lost 3 bases, leaving 10 bases of the junction unmatched. CDR1 LGHNA and CDR2 YSLEER come from the germline V gene. In nucleotides, the CDR3 is TGCGCCAGCAGCCAGGAAGCTACCGGGACTAGCGGGAGGGCCTACGAGCAGTACTTC. Translated, it gives CASSQEATGTSGRAYEQYF.

The CDR3 DNA reads TGTGCCAGCAGCCAACGGGGGGTGACAGGGAGCGAGCAGTACTTC. Translated: CASSQRGVTGSEQYF. The chain links TRBV7-9 to TRBJ2-7; possibly TRBD1 or TRBD2 for D (7 bases each). This CDR3 is 15 amino acids long. CDR1 is SEHNR, CDR2 FQNEAQ, per germline (reference sequence). With 5 bases removed from V and 6 bases from J, the gap between germline ends came to 20 bases.